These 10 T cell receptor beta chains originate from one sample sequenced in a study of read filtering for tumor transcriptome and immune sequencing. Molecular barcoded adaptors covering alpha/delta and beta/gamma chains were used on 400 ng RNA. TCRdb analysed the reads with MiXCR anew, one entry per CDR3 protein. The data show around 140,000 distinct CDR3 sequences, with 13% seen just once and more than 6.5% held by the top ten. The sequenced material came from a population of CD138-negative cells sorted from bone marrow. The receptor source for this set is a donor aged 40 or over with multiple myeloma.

The CDR3 DNA sequence: TGTGCCAGCAGTTTGGGGTTCCTAGCAACCGAGCAGTACTTC. As protein: CASSLGFLATEQYF. The chain employs TRBV27 and TRBJ2-7; tentatively, D is TRBD2 (5 bases). Deletions cut 3 bases from V and 6 bases from J, with 15 bases between. The germline V gene has CDR1 MNHEY and CDR2 SMNVEV (reference sequence). The CDR3 has 14 residues.

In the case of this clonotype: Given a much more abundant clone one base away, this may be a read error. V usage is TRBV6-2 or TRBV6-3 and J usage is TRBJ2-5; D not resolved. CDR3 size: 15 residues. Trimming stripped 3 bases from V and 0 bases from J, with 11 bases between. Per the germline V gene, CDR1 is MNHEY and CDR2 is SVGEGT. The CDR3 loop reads CASSYRGRDQETQYF. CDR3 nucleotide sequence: TGTGCCAGCAGTTATCGAGGTCGGGACCAAGAGACCCAGTACTTC.

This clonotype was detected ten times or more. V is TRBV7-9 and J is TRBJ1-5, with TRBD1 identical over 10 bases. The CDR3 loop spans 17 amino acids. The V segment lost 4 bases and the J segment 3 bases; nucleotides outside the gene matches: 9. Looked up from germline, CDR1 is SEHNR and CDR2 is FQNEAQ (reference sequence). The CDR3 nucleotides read TGTGCCAGCAGCTCAGGACAGGGGGAAAGAAACAATCAGCCCCAGCATTTT. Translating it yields CASSSGQGERNNQPQHF.

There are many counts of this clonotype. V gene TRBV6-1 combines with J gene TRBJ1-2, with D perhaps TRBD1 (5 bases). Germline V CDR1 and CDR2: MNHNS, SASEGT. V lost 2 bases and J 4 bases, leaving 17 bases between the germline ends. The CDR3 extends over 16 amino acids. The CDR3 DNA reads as TGTGCCAGCAGTGAAAAGTGGGGCTCCCCGGGCTATGGCTACACCTTC. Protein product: CASSEKWGSPGYGYTF.

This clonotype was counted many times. The CDR3 DNA is TGTGCCAGCAGTTACTCGGGGCTTGCCTCCGAAGAGACCCAGTACTTC. It encodes CASSYSGLASEETQYF. The chain links TRBV6-5 to TRBJ2-5; D is perhaps TRBD1 (5 bases). Germline V gene data show CDR1 as MNHEY and CDR2 as SVGAGI. V was clipped by 0 bases and J by 3 bases, with 14 bases between them. The CDR3 is 16 amino acids.

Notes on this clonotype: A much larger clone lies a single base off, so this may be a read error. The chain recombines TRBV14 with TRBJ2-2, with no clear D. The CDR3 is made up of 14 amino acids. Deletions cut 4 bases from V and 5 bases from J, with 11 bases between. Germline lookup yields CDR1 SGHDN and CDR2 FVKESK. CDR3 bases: TGTGCCAGCAGCCGACGGAAGCTTACCGGGGAGCTGTTTTTT. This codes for CASSRRKLTGELFF.

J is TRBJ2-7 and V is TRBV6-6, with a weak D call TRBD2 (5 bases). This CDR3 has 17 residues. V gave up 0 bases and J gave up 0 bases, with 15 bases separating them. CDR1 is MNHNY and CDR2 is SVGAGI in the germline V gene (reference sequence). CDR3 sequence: CASSYSYGGLSSYEQYF. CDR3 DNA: TGTGCCAGCAGTTACTCTTATGGCGGGTTAAGCTCCTACGAGCAGTACTTC.

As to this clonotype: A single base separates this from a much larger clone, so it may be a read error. The CDR3 DNA sequence: TGTGCCAGCTCACCCGACAGGAGCGGGAACACTGAAGCTTTCTTT. Translating it yields CASSPDRSGNTEAFF. The gene calls are TRBV18 and TRBJ1-1; weak D call: TRBD1 (6 bases). Trimming stripped 3 bases from V and 1 base from J, with 12 bases between. CDR1 and CDR2 (germline): KGHSH, LQKENI. This CDR3 comprises 15 residues.

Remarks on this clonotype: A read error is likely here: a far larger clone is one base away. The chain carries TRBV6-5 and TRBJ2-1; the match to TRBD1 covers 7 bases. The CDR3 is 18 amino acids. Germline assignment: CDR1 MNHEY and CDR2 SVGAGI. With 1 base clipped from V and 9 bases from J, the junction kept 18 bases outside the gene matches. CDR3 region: CASSYYPPRGQRVFEQFF. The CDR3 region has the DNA TGTGCCAGCAGTTACTACCCCCCCCGGGGACAGAGGGTTTTTGAGCAGTTCTTC.

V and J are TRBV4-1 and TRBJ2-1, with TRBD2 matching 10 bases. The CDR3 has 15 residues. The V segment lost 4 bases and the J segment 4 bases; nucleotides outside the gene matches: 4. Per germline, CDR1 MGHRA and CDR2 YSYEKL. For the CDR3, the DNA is TGCGCCAGCAGCCCAACGACTAGCGGGTACAATGAGCAGTTCTTC. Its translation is CASSPTTSGYNEQFF.